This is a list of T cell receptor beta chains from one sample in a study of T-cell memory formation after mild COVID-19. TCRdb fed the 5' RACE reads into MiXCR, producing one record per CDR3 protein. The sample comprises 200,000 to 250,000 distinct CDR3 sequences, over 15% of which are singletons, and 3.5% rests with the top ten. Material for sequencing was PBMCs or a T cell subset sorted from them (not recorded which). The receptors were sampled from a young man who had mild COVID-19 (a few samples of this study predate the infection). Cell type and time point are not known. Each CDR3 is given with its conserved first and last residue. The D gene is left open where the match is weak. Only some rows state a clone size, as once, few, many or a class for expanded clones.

cdr3_nt: TGCAGTGCTAGAGACCCACGGGGGTGGGACCAGCCCCAGCATTTT; cdr3_aa: CSARDPRGWDQPQHF; cdr3_length: 15; clone_size: .; j_call: TRBJ1-5; v_call: TRBV20-1; d_call: .
cdr3_nt: TGTGCCTACTGGGGGACTAGCGGGGGGGCAAGATCCCCCCAAGAGACCCAGTACTTC; cdr3_aa: CAYWGTSGGARSPQETQYF; cdr3_length: 19; clone_size: .; j_call: TRBJ2-5; v_call: TRBV7-8; d_call: TRBD2
cdr3_nt: TGCAGTGCTCGGGAGCGGCGGACCCGCACCGGGGAGCTGTTTTTT; cdr3_aa: CSARERRTRTGELFF; cdr3_length: 15; clone_size: few; j_call: TRBJ2-2; v_call: TRBV20-1; d_call: .
cdr3_nt: TGTGCCACCAGCAGAGATCGGGCAGAAGGGTATGGCTACACCTTC; cdr3_aa: CATSRDRAEGYGYTF; cdr3_length: 15; clone_size: few; j_call: TRBJ1-2; v_call: TRBV15; d_call: .
cdr3_nt: TGCAGTGCAAAGGGCTTCGGGACTAGCGCGTTGAGCTCCTACAATGAGCAGTTCTTC; cdr3_aa: CSAKGFGTSALSSYNEQFF; cdr3_length: 19; clone_size: many; j_call: TRBJ2-1; v_call: TRBV20-1; d_call: TRBD2
cdr3_nt: TGTGCCAGCAGCTTTAGACTAAGTCGGGAAAATGAGCAGTTCTTC; cdr3_aa: CASSFRLSRENEQFF; cdr3_length: 15; clone_size: .; j_call: TRBJ2-1; v_call: TRBV7-6; d_call: .
cdr3_nt: TGTGCCACCACATACGAGCAGTACTTC; cdr3_aa: CATTYEQYF; cdr3_length: 9; clone_size: .; j_call: TRBJ2-7; v_call: TRBV11-3; d_call: .
cdr3_nt: TGTGCCAGCAGCCCCGACGGGGGCACAGGGGACACTGAAGCTTTCTTT; cdr3_aa: CASSPDGGTGDTEAFF; cdr3_length: 16; clone_size: many; j_call: TRBJ1-1; v_call: TRBV5-6; d_call: TRBD1
cdr3_nt: TGCAGTGCTAGAGAAGTCTCCCGGGGGCCTGTTTTGTTCTTC; cdr3_aa: CSAREVSRGPVLFF; cdr3_length: 14; clone_size: .; j_call: TRBJ2-1; v_call: TRBV20-1; d_call: .
cdr3_nt: TGTGCCAGCAGCTTGTCCCGGGACAGGGCGCCGTATTGGAGAAACATTCAGTACTTC; cdr3_aa: CASSLSRDRAPYWRNIQYF; cdr3_length: 19; clone_size: .; j_call: TRBJ2-4; v_call: TRBV11-2; d_call: TRBD1
cdr3_nt: TGCGCCAGCAGCTCTACAGACAGCACAGATACGCAGTATTTT; cdr3_aa: CASSSTDSTDTQYF; cdr3_length: 14; clone_size: .; j_call: TRBJ2-3; v_call: TRBV5-1; d_call: .
cdr3_nt: TGTGCCAGCAGCTTAGCGGACAGAACAGATACGCAGTATTTT; cdr3_aa: CASSLADRTDTQYF; cdr3_length: 14; clone_size: .; j_call: TRBJ2-3; v_call: TRBV7-6; d_call: .
cdr3_nt: TGTGCCAGCAGCTTAGGACGGGGTACCTACAATGAGCAGTTCTTC; cdr3_aa: CASSLGRGTYNEQFF; cdr3_length: 15; clone_size: .; j_call: TRBJ2-1; v_call: TRBV11-3; d_call: .
cdr3_nt: TGCAGTGCTAGAGCTACAGGGGGTAACGATTCACCCCTCCACTTT; cdr3_aa: CSARATGGNDSPLHF; cdr3_length: 15; clone_size: few; j_call: TRBJ1-6; v_call: TRBV20-1; d_call: TRBD1
cdr3_nt: TGTGCCAGCAGCTTGCGGGGGGGCGGAGAGACCCAGTACTTC; cdr3_aa: CASSLRGGGETQYF; cdr3_length: 14; clone_size: .; j_call: TRBJ2-5; v_call: TRBV5-5; d_call: TRBD2
cdr3_nt: TGTGCCAGCACCCGAATAGCGTCCGGGACAGGGAGTCGGGTGGATCCTTCACCCCTCCACTTT; cdr3_aa: CASTRIASGTGSRVDPSPLHF; cdr3_length: 21; clone_size: .; j_call: TRBJ1-6; v_call: TRBV6-6; d_call: TRBD1
cdr3_nt: TGTGCCAGCTCACAGGCCCATCAGAACACTGAAGCTTTCTTT; cdr3_aa: CASSQAHQNTEAFF; cdr3_length: 14; clone_size: few; j_call: TRBJ1-1; v_call: TRBV18; d_call: .
cdr3_nt: TGTGCCAGCAGCGCCACCTCCGGGACAGGGGGCTACATTCAGTACTTC; cdr3_aa: CASSATSGTGGYIQYF; cdr3_length: 16; clone_size: .; j_call: TRBJ2-4; v_call: TRBV7-2; d_call: TRBD1
cdr3_nt: TGTGCCAGCAGTTTGGGGACGAACACTGAAGCTTTCTTT; cdr3_aa: CASSLGTNTEAFF; cdr3_length: 13; clone_size: many; j_call: TRBJ1-1; v_call: TRBV12-3/TRBV12-4; d_call: .
cdr3_nt: TGTGCCAGCAGCTTTTCGACTAGCGGGGGGGCCGGTGAGCAGTTCTTC; cdr3_aa: CASSFSTSGGAGEQFF; cdr3_length: 16; clone_size: few; j_call: TRBJ2-1; v_call: TRBV7-6; d_call: TRBD2
cdr3_nt: TGTGCCAGCAGGGGCTATAGCAATCAGCCCCAGCATTTT; cdr3_aa: CASRGYSNQPQHF; cdr3_length: 13; clone_size: .; j_call: TRBJ1-5; v_call: TRBV6-2/TRBV6-3; d_call: .
cdr3_nt: TGTGCCTCGGGCACAGGGGGCTCAGAGACCCAGTACTTC; cdr3_aa: CASGTGGSETQYF; cdr3_length: 13; clone_size: many; j_call: TRBJ2-5; v_call: TRBV12-3/TRBV12-4; d_call: TRBD1
cdr3_nt: TGTGCCTGGGACGGTTCCTACGAGCAGTACTTC; cdr3_aa: CAWDGSYEQYF; cdr3_length: 11; clone_size: few; j_call: TRBJ2-7; v_call: TRBV30; d_call: .
cdr3_nt: TGTGCCAGCAGCACTGGGGATGGTCACAGCACAGATACGCAGTATTTT; cdr3_aa: CASSTGDGHSTDTQYF; cdr3_length: 16; clone_size: .; j_call: TRBJ2-3; v_call: TRBV7-3; d_call: .
cdr3_nt: TGTGCCAGCAGTTTCCCAGGGGATAATTCACCCCTCCACTTT; cdr3_aa: CASSFPGDNSPLHF; cdr3_length: 14; clone_size: .; j_call: TRBJ1-6; v_call: TRBV27; d_call: .
cdr3_nt: TGTGCCAGCAGTTATCGGGGGGCCGGGGATACGCAGTATTTT; cdr3_aa: CASSYRGAGDTQYF; cdr3_length: 14; clone_size: .; j_call: TRBJ2-3; v_call: TRBV6-2/TRBV6-3; d_call: .
cdr3_nt: TGTGCCTCGCGGACAGGAGACTATGGCTACACCTTC; cdr3_aa: CASRTGDYGYTF; cdr3_length: 12; clone_size: few; j_call: TRBJ1-2; v_call: TRBV25-1; d_call: TRBD1
cdr3_nt: TGTGCCAGCAGCTTAGAAGCCCCTAGGAGACCCAGCCACTGGAGAGCTTTCTTT; cdr3_aa: CASSLEAPRRPSHWRAFF; cdr3_length: 18; clone_size: .; j_call: TRBJ1-1; v_call: TRBV7-2; d_call: .
cdr3_nt: TGTGCCAGCAGCCCCCAAGGGCTAGCGGGGGAGCAGTACTTC; cdr3_aa: CASSPQGLAGEQYF; cdr3_length: 14; clone_size: few; j_call: TRBJ2-7; v_call: TRBV7-6; d_call: TRBD2
cdr3_nt: TGTGCCAGCAGCCGTTCGGGGGGCCCGGCGTATTTT; cdr3_aa: CASSRSGGPAYF; cdr3_length: 12; clone_size: .; j_call: TRBJ2-3; v_call: TRBV3-1; d_call: .
cdr3_nt: TGTGCCACCAGTGGAGAGGGGGGGCGCGGGACTGAAGCTTTCTTT; cdr3_aa: CATSGEGGRGTEAFF; cdr3_length: 15; clone_size: .; j_call: TRBJ1-1; v_call: TRBV24-1; d_call: .
cdr3_nt: TGTGCCAGCAGTCCCTTGGGCTTGAACACCGGGGAGCTGTTTTTT; cdr3_aa: CASSPLGLNTGELFF; cdr3_length: 15; clone_size: .; j_call: TRBJ2-2; v_call: TRBV27; d_call: .
cdr3_nt: TGTGCCAGCAGTTACGGACGGGAAAGCCGCGGAGGCACTGAAGCTTTCTTT; cdr3_aa: CASSYGRESRGGTEAFF; cdr3_length: 17; clone_size: .; j_call: TRBJ1-1; v_call: TRBV6-2/TRBV6-3; d_call: .
cdr3_nt: TGTGCCAGCAGTCAGACATGGCTCCCCCTGGAGCAGTACTTC; cdr3_aa: CASSQTWLPLEQYF; cdr3_length: 14; clone_size: .; j_call: TRBJ2-7; v_call: TRBV6-6; d_call: .
cdr3_nt: TGTGCCAGCAGCCAACGACAGGCCCCGGGGACTGAAGCTTTCTTT; cdr3_aa: CASSQRQAPGTEAFF; cdr3_length: 15; clone_size: many; j_call: TRBJ1-1; v_call: TRBV3-1; d_call: .
cdr3_nt: TGTGCCAGCAGCTTACTTGGACAGGGTAATGAAAAACTGTTTTTT; cdr3_aa: CASSLLGQGNEKLFF; cdr3_length: 15; clone_size: .; j_call: TRBJ1-4; v_call: TRBV7-2; d_call: TRBD1